The 29 T cell receptor beta chains below were found in one sample sequenced in a study of shared clonotypes between healthy human individuals (TCRdb year 2020). CD8 naive samples were obtained by positive selection for CCR7 among CD45RO-negative cells, yielding a CD45RA+CCR7+ population from which TemRA cells were excluded. Library construction relied on the immunoSEQ multiplex PCR assay. Drawn from immuneACCESS, this table holds only the in-frame rearrangements with V and J called that TCRdb kept. Clones are partly lost; checked studies trace under half to an unresolved V gene and leave the rest unexplained. For this sample the table gives roughly 810,000 clones, of which about 96% were detected only once. Of the sample, about 0.25% is held by the ten largest clones. The sequenced material came from naive CD8+ T cells sorted from blood. The cell subset or site label here, explained by the study, means: CD45RA+CCR7+. The source is a man in his thirties or forties in good health.

The V call is TRBV7-8, the J call TRBJ1-5; TRBD1 might be the D (5 bases). Trimming stripped 5 bases from V and 3 bases from J, with 17 bases between. From germline, CDR1 is SGHVS and CDR2 FQNEAQ. The CDR3 totals 16 residues. The CDR3 reads CASSPEKGRYNQPQHF. CDR3 nucleotides: TGTGCCAGCAGCCCGGAGAAGGGGCGTTACAATCAGCCCCAGCATTTT.

This chain links TRBV28 with TRBJ2-6; 10 bases are shared with TRBD1. Trimming took 4 bases from V and 1 from J; bases not matched to a gene: 7. This CDR3 comprises 18 residues. CDR1 MDHEN and CDR2 SYDVKM come from the germline V gene. The CDR3 protein is CASSYRDRGLSGANVLTF. The DNA for the CDR3 is TGTGCCAGCAGTTACCGGGACAGGGGTCTTTCTGGGGCCAACGTCCTGACTTTC. Together with reference TRBV28 and TRBJ2-6, the CDR3 gives the full variable domain: DVKVTQSSRYLVKRTGEKVFLECVQDMDHENMFWYRQDPGLGLRLIYFSYDVKMKEKGDIPEGYSVSREKKERFSLILESASTNQTSMYLCASSYRDRGLSGANVLTFGAGSRLTVL.

This chain connects TRBV30 to TRBJ1-2; 7 nucleotides match TRBD1. V lost 5 bases to trimming and J lost 0 bases; unmatched junction nucleotides: 6. This CDR3 has 14 residues. CDR1 and CDR2 (germline): GTSNPN, SVGIG (reference sequence). For the CDR3, the DNA is TGTGCCTGGGGACCGACAGGGACTAACTATGGCTACACCTTC. Translation gives CAWGPTGTNYGYTF.

The CDR3 reads CTSSRDRDSNQPQHF. CDR3 nucleotides: TGCACCAGCAGCCGCGACAGGGATAGCAATCAGCCCCAGCATTTT. The V and J genes are TRBV1 and TRBJ1-5; the table calls TRBD1, which could not be checked here. TRBV1 is listed as a pseudogene. CDR3 length equals 15 residues.

This chain's CDR3 is CASSSWGGKLEAFF. For the CDR3, the DNA is TGTGCCAGCAGCTCCTGGGGGGGAAAGCTCGAAGCTTTCTTT. This chain uses TRBV11-2 with TRBJ1-1; maybe TRBD1 (5 bases). Germline lookup yields CDR1 SGHAT and CDR2 FQNNGV. The CDR3 extends over 14 amino acids. Trimming removed 4 bases from V and 8 bases from J, with 17 bases in between.

The CDR3 loop is CASSVEDQVTYNEQFF. CDR3 sequence (DNA): TGTGCCAGCAGCGTAGAAGATCAGGTAACCTACAATGAGCAGTTCTTC. The chain recombines TRBV9 with TRBJ2-1, with D hard to call. The CDR3 is 16 amino acids. Trimming shortened V by 0 bases and J by 2 bases, and 12 bases separated the two germline ends. Germline values: CDR1 SGDLS, CDR2 YYNGEE.

This chain connects TRBV4-3 to TRBJ2-1; 10 nucleotides agree with TRBD2. Germline V CDR1 and CDR2: LGHNA, YSLEER. The V segment lost 2 bases and the J segment 7 bases; nucleotides outside the gene matches: 8. The CDR3 covers 16 residues. This CDR3 reads CASSQIAGGLGNEQFF. The CDR3 DNA reads as TGCGCCAGCAGCCAAATAGCGGGAGGCCTGGGGAATGAGCAGTTCTTC.

This clone was counted once. The chain uses TRBV27 and TRBJ2-3; tentatively, D is TRBD1 or TRBD2 (6 bases each). In germline, CDR1 is MNHEY, CDR2 SMNVEV (reference sequence). The CDR3 runs 14 residues. The V end lost 6 bases, the J end lost 7 bases, and 17 bases lay between the germline ends. CDR3 sequence: CASSPSGAVYTQYF. CDR3 DNA: TGTGCCAGCAGCCCCTCGGGGGCGGTTTATACGCAGTATTTT.

This chain links TRBV5-5 with TRBJ2-1, with D unresolved. In germline, CDR1 is SGHKS, CDR2 YYEKEE (reference sequence). This CDR3 region has 15 residues. With 2 bases removed from V and 1 base from J, the gap between germline ends came to 10 bases. CDR3 coding DNA: TGTGCCAGCAGCTTCCTACTTGATTCCTACAATGAGCAGTTCTTC. Translating it yields CASSFLLDSYNEQFF.

The V and J genes are TRBV19 and TRBJ2-7, with D tentatively TRBD2 (5 bases). This CDR3 region has 15 residues. Trimming stripped 5 bases from V and 0 bases from J, with 14 bases between. Germline CDR1 LNHDA, CDR2 SQIVND (reference sequence). DNA of the CDR3: TGTGCCAGTAGTCCGGGCTCTGGAGGCTCCTACGAGCAGTACTTC. It translates to CASSPGSGGSYEQYF.

This clone has only one observation. The rearrangement links TRBV7-9 to TRBJ2-7; D unresolved. The CDR3 covers 10 residues. CDR1 and CDR2 from the germline V gene are SEHNR and FQNEAQ (reference sequence). Trimming shortened V by 8 bases and J by 2 bases, and 4 bases separated the two germline ends. The CDR3 spells CASGAYEQYF. In nucleotides, the CDR3 is TGTGCCAGCGGCGCCTACGAGCAGTACTTC.

The V and J genes are TRBV28 and TRBJ1-1, with D tentatively TRBD1 (6 bases). Germline CDR1 reads MDHEN; CDR2 reads SYDVKM. The CDR3 is 13 amino acids. Trimming pared 6 bases from V and 3 bases from J, leaving 11 bases between. CDR3 protein: CASSSTGYTEAFF. The DNA of the CDR3 is TGTGCCAGCAGCTCCACAGGGTACACTGAAGCTTTCTTT.

This sequence joins TRBV28 and TRBJ2-7; TRBD2 agrees at 8 bases. Germline CDR1 is MDHEN and CDR2 is SYDVKM. V lost 2 bases to trimming and J lost 6 bases; unmatched junction nucleotides: 12. The CDR3 spans 16 residues. CDR3 coding DNA: TGTGCCAGCAGTTTAGAATTTGCGGGAGGCCACCTCGAGCAGTACTTC. This gives the protein CASSLEFAGGHLEQYF.

This chain joins TRBV5-1 and TRBJ2-7; 11 nucleotides align to TRBD2. CDR1 is SGHRS, CDR2 YFSETQ, per germline. With V trimmed by 3 bases and J by 1 base, 12 bases remained unmatched. The CDR3 is 18 amino acids. In DNA, the CDR3 is TGCGCCAGCAGCTCCTCCGGGACTAGCGGTGCCCAATCCTACGAGCAGTACTTC. It yields the protein CASSSSGTSGAQSYEQYF.

The genes are TRBV5-6 and TRBJ1-1; TRBD1 might be the D (5 bases). CDR1 and CDR2 (germline): SGHDT, YYEEEE. V gave up 6 bases and J gave up 3 bases, with 15 bases separating them. CDR3 size: 14 residues. Here the CDR3 DNA reads TGTGCCAGCAACGTCGCGGGGGGGTACACTGAAGCTTTCTTT. It is translated as CASNVAGGYTEAFF.

This clone has only one observation. The chain carries TRBV7-9 and TRBJ2-7; D is uncertain. The V gene's germline CDR1 is SEHNR and CDR2 FQNEAQ (reference sequence). Trimming took off 5 bases at V and 0 bases at J, with 14 bases between the two ends. CDR3 size: 15 residues. This chain's CDR3 is CASSQRHAGSYEQYF. The CDR3 DNA is TGTGCCAGCAGCCAGAGACATGCAGGCTCCTACGAGCAGTACTTC. The entire variable domain, with the rest obtained from reference TRBV7-9 and TRBJ2-7, is as follows: DTGVSQNPRHKITKRGQNVTFRCDPISEHNRLYWYRQTLGQGPEFLTYFQNEAQLEKSRLLSDRFSAERPKGSFSTLEIQRTEQGDSAMYLCASSQRHAGSYEQYFGPGTRLTVT.

This clone appeared a single time. This sequence joins TRBV4-3 and TRBJ2-5; 7 nucleotides agree with TRBD1. The CDR3 runs 16 residues. CDR1 is LGHNA, CDR2 YSLEER, per germline. V was clipped by 0 bases and J by 5 bases; unmatched bases: 9. CDR3 amino acids: CASSQDSAGGLETQYF. The CDR3 nucleotides are TGCGCCAGCAGCCAAGATAGTGCAGGGGGATTGGAGACCCAGTACTTC.

As for this clone: This same CDR3 is encoded by further DNA sequences in the sample. The chain joins TRBV19 to TRBJ1-5; the D gene is possibly TRBD1 (6 bases). In germline, CDR1 is LNHDA, CDR2 SQIVND (reference sequence). This CDR3 has 14 amino acids. The V end was cut by 1 base, the J end by 2 bases, with 6 bases between. The chain's CDR3 is CASSIGQGNQPQHF. The CDR3 DNA is TGTGCCAGTAGTATAGGACAGGGCAATCAGCCCCAGCATTTT.

V gene TRBV30 combines with J gene TRBJ2-7; 8 positions match TRBD2. The J segment lost 6 bases and the V segment lost 0 bases, leaving 4 bases of the junction unmatched. Germline values: CDR1 GTSNPN, CDR2 SVGIG (reference sequence). The CDR3 loop spans 13 amino acids. CDR3 sequence: CAWSVSGSGEQYF. CDR3 nucleotides: TGTGCCTGGAGTGTCAGCGGGAGCGGCGAGCAGTACTTC.

In the case of this clone: The same CDR3 also results from other DNA sequences found in this sample. CDR3 amino acids: CASSSDRSSYEQYF. CDR3 nucleotide sequence: TGTGCCAGCAGCTCAGACAGAAGCTCCTACGAGCAGTACTTC. The genes are TRBV7-9 and TRBJ2-7; TRBD1 might be the D (5 bases). The germline V and J ends were trimmed by 4 bases and 0 bases, with 10 bases remaining between them. The germline CDR1 and CDR2 sequences are SEHNR and FQNEAQ (reference sequence). The CDR3 is 14 residues long.

The rearrangement links TRBV28 to TRBJ1-3, with TRBD1 matching over 7 bases. Germline V gene sequence: CDR1 MDHEN, CDR2 SYDVKM. This CDR3 spans 16 amino acids. After removal of 6 bases from V and 3 bases from J, the junction contained 11 bases not matched to a gene. CDR3 coding DNA: TGTGCCAGCAGAGAAGCGGAGGGGGCATATGGAAACACCATATATTTT. This encodes CASREAEGAYGNTIYF.

The chain is built from TRBV5-5 and TRBJ2-3; TRBD2 matches at 7 bases. Germline values: CDR1 SGHKS, CDR2 YYEKEE (reference sequence). The CDR3 length is 15 residues. Trimming at V came to 3 bases and at J to 2 bases, leaving 6 bases not matched to a gene. The CDR3 DNA reads as TGTGCCAGCAGCTCGTCGGGAGGAGTCACAGATACGCAGTATTTT. Its translation: CASSSSGGVTDTQYF.

The chain carries TRBV2 and TRBJ2-3; D gene uncertain. The germline V gene encodes CDR1 SNHLY and CDR2 FYNNEI. V was pared by 6 bases and J by 1 base, with 5 bases between. CDR3 length: 12 amino acids. CDR3 sequence (DNA): TGTGCCAGCAGGGCCGGCACAGATACGCAGTATTTT. Translation gives CASRAGTDTQYF. Drawing the rest from reference TRBV2 and TRBJ2-3, the complete variable domain is EPEVTQTPSHQVTQMGQEVILRCVPISNHLYFYWYRQILGQKVEFLVSFYNNEISEKSEIFDDQFSVERPDGSNFTLKIRSTKLEDSAMYFCASRAGTDTQYFGPGTRLTVL.

This clone was seen once. The CDR3 reads CASSQEGIEQFF. In nucleotides, the CDR3 is TGCGCCAGCAGCCAAGAGGGGATTGAGCAGTTCTTC. The chain employs TRBV4-1 and TRBJ2-1; D gene ambiguous. There are 12 residues in the CDR3. V was trimmed by 0 bases and J by 9 bases, leaving 6 bases between them. In germline, CDR1 is MGHRA, CDR2 YSYEKL.

The chain joins TRBV27 to TRBJ2-7, with 8 bases identical to TRBD2. After removal of 2 bases from V and 7 bases from J, the junction contained 7 bases not matched to a gene. The germline V gene has CDR1 MNHEY and CDR2 SMNVEV (reference sequence). The CDR3 extends over 14 amino acids. The CDR3 DNA follows: TGTGCCAGCAGTTTAATAGGTTCGGGGGGGGAGCAGTACTTC. Amino acids: CASSLIGSGGEQYF.

The chain joins TRBV7-9 to TRBJ2-1; 7 bases agree with TRBD2. This CDR3 spans 15 amino acids. The J segment lost 10 bases and the V segment lost 3 bases, leaving 12 bases of the junction unmatched. Germline V gives CDR1 SEHNR, CDR2 FQNEAQ (reference sequence). The CDR3, as DNA: TGTGCCAGCAGCTTGTGGTCGGGCGGGAGCGGGGAGCAGTTCTTC. Protein product: CASSLWSGGSGEQFF. The complete variable domain, with remaining parts taken from reference TRBV7-9 and TRBJ2-1, reads DTGVSQNPRHKITKRGQNVTFRCDPISEHNRLYWYRQTLGQGPEFLTYFQNEAQLEKSRLLSDRFSAERPKGSFSTLEIQRTEQGDSAMYLCASSLWSGGSGEQFFGPGTRLTVL.

This clone showed up just a few times. The chain carries TRBV9 and TRBJ2-2; TRBD2 is a possible D gene (6 bases). The CDR3 is 16 amino acids. The V end was cut by 6 bases, the J end by 5 bases, with 20 bases between. CDR1 and CDR2 (germline): SGDLS, YYNGEE. The CDR3 region is CASTRARERGTGELFF. The CDR3, as DNA: TGTGCCAGCACCAGAGCCCGGGAGAGAGGGACCGGGGAGCTGTTTTTT. Combining the CDR3 with reference TRBV9 and TRBJ2-2 gives the whole variable domain DSGVTQTPKHLITATGQRVTLRCSPRSGDLSVYWYQQSLDQGLQFLIQYYNGEERAKGNILERFSAQQFPDLHSELNLSSLELGDSALYFCASTRARERGTGELFFGEGSRLTVL.

The chain joins TRBV5-1 to TRBJ2-2; 9 bases are a match to TRBD1. Germline V lookup: CDR1 SGHRS, CDR2 YFSETQ. Germline trimming cut 0 bases from V and 8 bases from J; bases unmatched to any gene: 2. The CDR3 is 14 amino acids. CDR3 nucleotides: TGCGCCAGCAGCTTGGGGGACAGGGCTGGGGAGCTGTTTTTT. It yields the protein CASSLGDRAGELFF.

This chain joins TRBV30 and TRBJ2-7; D may be TRBD1 (6 bases). The CDR3 extends over 13 amino acids. Germline V CDR1 and CDR2: GTSNPN, SVGIG (reference sequence). V lost 5 bases, J lost 3 bases, and 14 bases lay in between. The DNA of the CDR3 is TGTGCCTGGGGGTCAGGGGTAAACTACGAGCAGTACTTC. Translated: CAWGSGVNYEQYF.